This paragraph reports one T cell receptor (beta chain). The repertoire was sequenced with immunoSEQ multiplex PCR; TCRdb's copy has only in-frame clones and lacks some. The repertoire holds some 150,000 clones, with around 90% as singletons. These data belong to a study of T cell responses to AZD1222 COVID-19 vaccine. Study context: Pooled samples include second doses given at about 4 or 12 weeks.

Germline assignment: CDR1 KGHSH and CDR2 LQKENI. Trimming stripped 3 bases from V and 0 bases from J, with 11 bases between. This CDR3 spans 16 amino acids. The clonotype was recovered from an adult in good health. Sequencing was performed on peripheral blood, taken on day 0 of AZD1222 vaccination. The chain joins TRBV18 to TRBJ1-4; maybe TRBD1 (5 bases). The CDR3: CASSPRQLATNEKLFF. For the CDR3, the DNA is TGTGCCAGCTCACCCCGACAGCTTGCAACTAATGAAAAACTGTTTTTT.